Listed below are T cell receptor beta chains from one sample, sequenced in a study of regulatory T cells in long-lasting Graves disease. TCRdb re-called the multiplex PCR reads through MiXCR, storing one row per CDR3 protein. The sample has 440,000 or so distinct CDR3 sequences; roughly 15% are singletons. This same sample was also part of a study on T cells in Graves' hyperthyroidism and ophthalmopathy.

The sample consisted of peripheral blood mononuclear cells (PBMCs), taken at new diagnosis, from a patient treated with antithyroid drugs. These receptors originate from a woman aged 25 to 45 with Graves disease. The CDR3 runs from the conserved cysteine through the conserved F or W. Only some rows state a clone size, as once, few, many or a class for expanded clones.

V gene,clone size,J gene,CDR3 protein
TRBV20-1,few,TRBJ2-1,CSASPHASYNEQFF
TRBV6-1,NA,TRBJ2-2,CASSEYPGVTGELFF
TRBV27,many,TRBJ2-7,CASSLSDRGNEQYF
TRBV27,few,TRBJ2-7,CASSLITGDDEQYF
TRBV11-2,NA,TRBJ2-5,CASSLGPGTGTETQYF
TRBV6-5,NA,TRBJ2-3,CASSYRQLSTDTQYF
TRBV5-4,few,TRBJ1-1,CASSLLSFRGSEAFF
TRBV2,many,TRBJ1-6,CASSVGPRGSPLHF
TRBV6-1,many,TRBJ1-2,CASRETVNYGYTF
TRBV20-1,NA,TRBJ2-7,CSASGSGGTRYEQYF
TRBV7-9,many,TRBJ2-2,CASREVGDGELFF
TRBV5-4,NA,TRBJ1-1,CASSSSGKGEAFF
TRBV5-1,many,TRBJ1-1,CASSLAAQDTEAFF
TRBV4-3,NA,TRBJ2-2,CASSQDTTQGSGELFF
TRBV9,NA,TRBJ2-7,CASSLERKSYEQYF
TRBV20-1,many,TRBJ2-7,CSASLPSGRAF
TRBV28,NA,NA,CASSLHGTGGTQYF
TRBV28,many,TRBJ2-3,CAMAPGAASTDTQYF
TRBV4-3,NA,TRBJ2-7,CASSQHGSSYEQYF
TRBV6-1,NA,TRBJ1-5,CASRRVGQPQHF
TRBV2,NA,TRBJ1-2,CASSLGPITNNYGYTF
TRBV6-2/TRBV6-3,many,TRBJ2-1,CASRTLSGNEQFF
TRBV7-9,NA,TRBJ1-1,CASSGGANTEAFF
TRBV2,many,TRBJ1-1,CASSPTEYEAFF
TRBV4-1,NA,TRBJ1-3,CASSQSDVFGNTIYF
TRBV15,many,TRBJ2-7,CATSRGSGWEQYF
TRBV7-2,many,TRBJ1-2,CASSVSYLDGYTF
TRBV6-1,NA,TRBJ2-3,CASSPTLAGGYTDTQYF
TRBV7-7,many,TRBJ2-1,CASSLGREFHNEQFF
TRBV19,many,TRBJ2-1,CASSTGNEQFF
TRBV11-2,many,TRBJ1-1,CASSSDRRTFF
TRBV5-1,many,TRBJ2-7,CASSLDGSAYEQYF
TRBV11-2,many,TRBJ2-3,CASSSISTDTQYF
TRBV6-5,NA,NA,CASSYSWEGPGLGIQYF
TRBV11-2,many,TRBJ2-2,CASKWDVQANTGELFF
TRBV12-3/TRBV12-4,many,TRBJ1-5,CASSFDRGPRGGQPQHF
TRBV6-2/TRBV6-3,many,TRBJ2-2,CASSYGAGASRELFF
TRBV27,many,TRBJ1-1,CASSSLGLGAFF
TRBV7-9,NA,TRBJ2-2,CASSLAVYRGQWTGERFF
TRBV11-2,NA,TRBJ2-2,CASSLGDRGLTGEMFF
TRBV30,NA,TRBJ2-3,CAWSADYPQYF
TRBV4-1,many,TRBJ2-3,CASSQDRLAGVLDTQYF
TRBV27,few,TRBJ2-3,CASSPGLATTDTQYF
TRBV11-2,NA,TRBJ1-4,CASSLTGGRAANEKLFF
TRBV3-1,NA,TRBJ2-7,CASSPAGTNTYEQYF
TRBV11-2,few,TRBJ2-7,CASSIQLAGAYEQYF
TRBV20-1,NA,TRBJ1-4,CSAVDVSSANEKLFF
TRBV7-9,few,TRBJ2-7,CASSPTDSFPYEQYF
TRBV20-1,many,TRBJ1-4,CSANTGTGDEKLFF
TRBV11-2,many,TRBJ2-5,CASSRRQGWSETQYF
TRBV19,many,TRBJ2-3,CASSSWLAGLTDTQYF
TRBV6-1,few,TRBJ1-5,CASPEVQEDPLLPSNQPQHF
TRBV11-2,many,TRBJ2-5,CASSLGRGLAGETQYF
TRBV24-1,few,TRBJ2-1,CATSERSSGGPPNEQFF